The clone carrying this T cell receptor beta chain showed up just once. Its specificity is not known. This sample stems from a study of cytomegalovirus exposure and HLA in healthy donors. Notes on the study in general: In vitro testing confirmed three CMV-associated chains as specific for CMV antigens.

CDR1 and CDR2 from the germline V gene are LNHDA and SQIVND (reference sequence). The trim removed 8 bases at V and 2 bases at J, leaving 1 base unmatched. The CDR3 covers 13 residues. Produced via immunoSEQ multiplex PCR; TCRdb's table is partial and in-frame only. Altogether roughly 60,000 clones are present, roughly 94% being singletons, with the ten largest covering 2% to 2.5%. Sequencing used PBMCs. The clonotype originates from a man aged 18 to 35 in good health and CMV-seronegative. The rearrangement links TRBV19 to TRBJ1-5; 9 bases match TRBD1. CDR3 bases: TGTGCCAGTGGGGACAGGGGCAATCAGCCCCAGCATTTT. It encodes CASGDRGNQPQHF.